A selection of T cell receptor beta chains follows, all from one sample in a study of blood T cell repertoires in COVID-19. The data were produced by immunoSEQ multiplex PCR, yet TCRdb's version contains in-frame clones alone and is incomplete. Here the sample spans about 140,000 clones, 85% being singletons. Sequencing was performed on peripheral blood. The receptors come from a middle-aged man with acute or convalescent COVID-19. Both conserved end residues are part of each CDR3. The order of the fields is V gene, J gene, D gene, clone size, CDR3 DNA, CDR3 protein. D genes are given only for firm matches. Size is stated for part of the rows, as once, few or many counts, or as a class when the clone is expanded.

v_call: TRBV27; j_call: TRBJ2-1; d_call: TRBD1; clone_size: -; cdr3_nt: TGTGCCAGCAGTGGTTTAGGGGCAGACAGGGCCAGGGAGCAGTTCTTC; cdr3_aa: CASSGLGADRAREQFF
v_call: TRBV19; j_call: TRBJ2-5; d_call: -; clone_size: -; cdr3_nt: TGTGCCAGTAGCCTTACAGCGCCCAGCGGGTTGGAGACCCAGTACTTC; cdr3_aa: CASSLTAPSGLETQYF
v_call: TRBV7-6; j_call: TRBJ1-1; d_call: TRBD1; clone_size: -; cdr3_nt: TGTGCCAGCAGCTTCGCAGGGGGACAAGGGAAAGCTTTCTTT; cdr3_aa: CASSFAGGQGKAFF
v_call: TRBV6-6; j_call: TRBJ2-7; d_call: -; clone_size: -; cdr3_nt: TGTGCCAGCAGTTCCTCCGGCAGGGGGGTAGGCGAGCAGTACTTC; cdr3_aa: CASSSSGRGVGEQYF
v_call: TRBV14; j_call: TRBJ2-4; d_call: TRBD1; clone_size: -; cdr3_nt: TGTGCCAGCAGCCTGAAGGGACAGGGGTTTTTTGCCAAAAACATTCAGTACTTC; cdr3_aa: CASSLKGQGFFAKNIQYF
v_call: TRBV5-6; j_call: TRBJ2-5; d_call: TRBD2; clone_size: -; cdr3_nt: TGTGCCAGCAGCTTGCTTGGACTAGTCAACCGGGAGACCCAGTACTTC; cdr3_aa: CASSLLGLVNRETQYF
v_call: TRBV29-1; j_call: TRBJ2-1; d_call: -; clone_size: -; cdr3_nt: TGCAGCGTTGAGGGGGGGCACAATGAGCAGTTCTTC; cdr3_aa: CSVEGGHNEQFF
v_call: TRBV5-6; j_call: TRBJ1-3; d_call: TRBD1; clone_size: -; cdr3_nt: TGTGCCAGCAGCTTGGCCGGACAGGGCTCTGGAAACACCATATATTTT; cdr3_aa: CASSLAGQGSGNTIYF
v_call: TRBV18; j_call: TRBJ2-5; d_call: -; clone_size: few; cdr3_nt: TGTGCCAGCTCACCCTCCACAGGTCGGGAGACCCAGTACTTC; cdr3_aa: CASSPSTGRETQYF
v_call: TRBV24-1; j_call: TRBJ2-5; d_call: TRBD2; clone_size: -; cdr3_nt: TGTGCCACCAGTGGAAACCGGGGGGTAGCGGACTCTCATGGTCGAGAGACCCAGTACTTC; cdr3_aa: CATSGNRGVADSHGRETQYF
v_call: TRBV9; j_call: TRBJ2-2; d_call: TRBD2; clone_size: -; cdr3_nt: TGTGCCAGCAGCGTAACTAGCGGGAAGAACACCGGGGAGCTGTTTTTT; cdr3_aa: CASSVTSGKNTGELFF
v_call: TRBV5-4; j_call: TRBJ2-7; d_call: TRBD2; clone_size: -; cdr3_nt: TGTGCCAGCAGCCCCTCGGGGGGTAGATACGAGCAGTACTTC; cdr3_aa: CASSPSGGRYEQYF
v_call: TRBV11-3; j_call: TRBJ2-3; d_call: -; clone_size: -; cdr3_nt: TGTGCCAGCAGCTTCCGGGGTACAGATACGCAGTATTTT; cdr3_aa: CASSFRGTDTQYF
v_call: TRBV6-1; j_call: TRBJ1-2; d_call: -; clone_size: -; cdr3_nt: TGTGCCAGCAGTGAAGGACGCAGGGTAACGTATGGCTACACCTTC; cdr3_aa: CASSEGRRVTYGYTF
v_call: TRBV11-2; j_call: TRBJ2-7; d_call: TRBD1; clone_size: -; cdr3_nt: TGTGCCAGCAGCTCACCCGCGACAGGGTCCTACGAGCAGTACTTC; cdr3_aa: CASSSPATGSYEQYF
v_call: TRBV5-1; j_call: TRBJ2-2; d_call: TRBD2; clone_size: few; cdr3_nt: TGCGCCAGCAGCCCCCGAGGAGCGGGGGGTAGAAACACCGGGGAGCTGTTTTTT; cdr3_aa: CASSPRGAGGRNTGELFF
v_call: TRBV5-1; j_call: TRBJ1-4; d_call: -; clone_size: -; cdr3_nt: TGCGCCAGCAGCCCGGAGGGGTATGCTGAAAAACTGTTTTTT; cdr3_aa: CASSPEGYAEKLFF
v_call: TRBV6-5; j_call: TRBJ2-7; d_call: -; clone_size: -; cdr3_nt: TGTGCCAGCATCGGCAGGATCTCCTACGAGCAGTACTTC; cdr3_aa: CASIGRISYEQYF
v_call: TRBV3-1/TRBV3-2; j_call: TRBJ2-3; d_call: TRBD1; clone_size: -; cdr3_nt: TGTGCCAGCAGCACTAGACCGGCGGACAGGTCAGATACGCAGTATTTT; cdr3_aa: CASSTRPADRSDTQYF
v_call: TRBV18; j_call: TRBJ1-2; d_call: TRBD1; clone_size: -; cdr3_nt: TGTGCCAGCTCACCGACACAGGGGGCGATGGGGAACTATGGCTACACCTTC; cdr3_aa: CASSPTQGAMGNYGYTF
v_call: TRBV5-1; j_call: TRBJ1-6; d_call: -; clone_size: once; cdr3_nt: TGCGCCAGCAGCTTGTCTGGACAGAATAATTCACCCCTCCACTTT; cdr3_aa: CASSLSGQNNSPLHF
v_call: TRBV5-1; j_call: TRBJ2-3; d_call: TRBD2; clone_size: -; cdr3_nt: TGCGCCAGCAGCTTGGCCGGGACTAGCGGTCTCACAGATACGCAGTATTTT; cdr3_aa: CASSLAGTSGLTDTQYF
v_call: TRBV4-1; j_call: TRBJ2-3; d_call: -; clone_size: few; cdr3_nt: TGCGCCAGCAGACCCGTGCTAGGAGATACGCAGTATTTT; cdr3_aa: CASRPVLGDTQYF
v_call: TRBV6-5; j_call: TRBJ2-1; d_call: TRBD2; clone_size: -; cdr3_nt: TGTGCCAGCAGTTCCGGGACTAGCGTAACCTACAATGAGCAGTTCTTC; cdr3_aa: CASSSGTSVTYNEQFF
v_call: TRBV7-3; j_call: TRBJ2-7; d_call: TRBD2; clone_size: once; cdr3_nt: TGTGCCAGCAGCTTAACGGCTAGCGGGAGTTCAAACTCCTACGAGCAGTACTTC; cdr3_aa: CASSLTASGSSNSYEQYF
v_call: TRBV6-6; j_call: TRBJ2-1; d_call: -; clone_size: -; cdr3_nt: TGTGCCAGCAGTTACCCCGGGAGCAATGAGCAGTTCTTC; cdr3_aa: CASSYPGSNEQFF
v_call: TRBV27; j_call: TRBJ1-5; d_call: -; clone_size: few; cdr3_nt: TGTGCCAGCAGTTTATCGAGGCAGGGGAATCAGCCCCAGCATTTT; cdr3_aa: CASSLSRQGNQPQHF
v_call: TRBV7-9; j_call: TRBJ1-6; d_call: -; clone_size: -; cdr3_nt: TGTGCCAGCAGCTTAGTCCAGGGTTTCAATTCACCCCTCCACTTT; cdr3_aa: CASSLVQGFNSPLHF
v_call: TRBV27; j_call: TRBJ1-4; d_call: -; clone_size: -; cdr3_nt: TGTGCCAGCAGTCTCAGGGGCGAGCATGAAAAACTGTTTTTT; cdr3_aa: CASSLRGEHEKLFF
v_call: TRBV5-6; j_call: TRBJ2-7; d_call: -; clone_size: many; cdr3_nt: TGTGCCAGCAGCCGGGGAGGCGCGCCCTACGAGCAGTACTTC; cdr3_aa: CASSRGGAPYEQYF
v_call: TRBV28; j_call: TRBJ1-5; d_call: -; clone_size: -; cdr3_nt: TGTGCCAGCAGGCAGGGGTTTGCGCCCCAGCATTTT; cdr3_aa: CASRQGFAPQHF
v_call: TRBV4-2; j_call: TRBJ2-7; d_call: -; clone_size: few; cdr3_nt: TGTGCCAGCAGCCGACAAAACTACGAGCAGTACTTC; cdr3_aa: CASSRQNYEQYF
v_call: TRBV2; j_call: TRBJ2-5; d_call: -; clone_size: -; cdr3_nt: TGTGCCAGCAATACCGGGAGCGAGGAGGAGACCCAGTACTTC; cdr3_aa: CASNTGSEEETQYF
v_call: TRBV3-1/TRBV3-2; j_call: TRBJ1-1; d_call: TRBD1; clone_size: few; cdr3_nt: TGTGCCAGCAGCCTAGACAGGGGGCAGGCTTTCTTT; cdr3_aa: CASSLDRGQAFF
v_call: TRBV12-3/TRBV12-4; j_call: TRBJ1-5; d_call: -; clone_size: few; cdr3_nt: TGTGCCAGCAGTTTAGGGGCAAGACCGCCGCATTTT; cdr3_aa: CASSLGARPPHF
v_call: TRBV9; j_call: TRBJ2-5; d_call: TRBD2; clone_size: -; cdr3_nt: TGTGCCAGCAGCGTAGCACCGACTAGCGGGCAAGAGACCCAGTACTTC; cdr3_aa: CASSVAPTSGQETQYF
v_call: TRBV30; j_call: TRBJ1-5; d_call: -; clone_size: -; cdr3_nt: TGTGCCTGGAGCGCGACAGATAAATTCGGCAATCAGCCCCAGCATTTT; cdr3_aa: CAWSATDKFGNQPQHF
v_call: TRBV6-5; j_call: TRBJ1-1; d_call: -; clone_size: -; cdr3_nt: TGTGCCAGCAGTTACTCGGGGGCGGGCACTGAAGCTTTCTTT; cdr3_aa: CASSYSGAGTEAFF
v_call: TRBV28; j_call: TRBJ1-6; d_call: TRBD1; clone_size: once; cdr3_nt: TGTGCCAGCACTCCAGACAGGGGTAATTCACCCCTCCACTTT; cdr3_aa: CASTPDRGNSPLHF
v_call: TRBV18; j_call: TRBJ2-3; d_call: TRBD1; clone_size: -; cdr3_nt: TGTGCCAGCTCAGCCGGACAGGGGAGGGGCACAGATACGCAGTATTTT; cdr3_aa: CASSAGQGRGTDTQYF
v_call: TRBV7-9; j_call: TRBJ2-1; d_call: -; clone_size: -; cdr3_nt: TGTGCCAGCAGCTTATCGTTTCTATTCGTTGAGCAGTTCTTC; cdr3_aa: CASSLSFLFVEQFF
v_call: TRBV2; j_call: TRBJ2-6; d_call: TRBD1; clone_size: -; cdr3_nt: TGTGCCTACGAAGGGGGCACTGGGGCCAACGTCCTGACTTTC; cdr3_aa: CAYEGGTGANVLTF
v_call: TRBV11-3; j_call: TRBJ2-6; d_call: -; clone_size: -; cdr3_nt: TGTGCCAGCAGCGGTAGTCAGTATTACCGACAGACCGCTGGGGCCAACGTCCTGACTTTC; cdr3_aa: CASSGSQYYRQTAGANVLTF
v_call: TRBV7-9; j_call: TRBJ2-7; d_call: -; clone_size: -; cdr3_nt: TGTGCCAGCAGTCTGGACAGCTTTAGCTCCTACGAGCAGTACTTC; cdr3_aa: CASSLDSFSSYEQYF
v_call: TRBV6-5; j_call: TRBJ1-3; d_call: TRBD1; clone_size: -; cdr3_nt: TGTGCCAGCAGTTACCCCGTGACAGGGGCAAGAAACACCATATATTTT; cdr3_aa: CASSYPVTGARNTIYF
v_call: TRBV19; j_call: TRBJ1-2; d_call: TRBD1; clone_size: -; cdr3_nt: TGTGCCAGTACCAAAACCCGGGACAGGGGGTACTACTCGAACTATGGCTACACCTTC; cdr3_aa: CASTKTRDRGYYSNYGYTF
v_call: TRBV11-2; j_call: TRBJ1-2; d_call: TRBD1; clone_size: -; cdr3_nt: TGTGCCAGCAGCCCACAGGGGGCAGGTGGCTACACCTTC; cdr3_aa: CASSPQGAGGYTF
v_call: TRBV29-1; j_call: TRBJ2-1; d_call: TRBD2; clone_size: -; cdr3_nt: TGCAGCGTTGATGGGCTAGCGGCCCCGAGCTCCTACAATGAGCAGTTCTTC; cdr3_aa: CSVDGLAAPSSYNEQFF
v_call: TRBV7-2; j_call: TRBJ2-7; d_call: TRBD1; clone_size: few; cdr3_nt: TGTGCCAGCAGCAGGCGACAGGGGGCTATAGGGGTCGAGCAGTACTTC; cdr3_aa: CASSRRQGAIGVEQYF
v_call: TRBV12-3/TRBV12-4; j_call: TRBJ1-2; d_call: TRBD1; clone_size: -; cdr3_nt: TGTGCCAGCAGTTCAGGACAGGAGAATGGCTACACCTTC; cdr3_aa: CASSSGQENGYTF
v_call: TRBV27; j_call: TRBJ1-2; d_call: -; clone_size: -; cdr3_nt: TGTGCCAGCAGTTTTGACAGGTCCTATGGCTACACCTTC; cdr3_aa: CASSFDRSYGYTF
v_call: TRBV6-6; j_call: TRBJ2-7; d_call: TRBD1; clone_size: -; cdr3_nt: TGTGCCAGTAACAGGGGCAGAACCCTAAGCTCCTACGAGCAGTACTTC; cdr3_aa: CASNRGRTLSSYEQYF
v_call: TRBV19; j_call: TRBJ2-3; d_call: TRBD2; clone_size: few; cdr3_nt: TGTGCCAGTACGGTGACTAGCGGGAGAACAGATACGCAGTATTTT; cdr3_aa: CASTVTSGRTDTQYF
v_call: TRBV7-9; j_call: TRBJ1-2; d_call: -; clone_size: once; cdr3_nt: TGTGCCAGCAGCTTAGGTCAGGGCGGCGGCTACACCTTC; cdr3_aa: CASSLGQGGGYTF
v_call: TRBV24-1; j_call: TRBJ1-5; d_call: TRBD1; clone_size: -; cdr3_nt: TGTGCCACCAGTGACTCACAGGGGTGGAATCAGCCCCAGCATTTT; cdr3_aa: CATSDSQGWNQPQHF
v_call: TRBV7-8; j_call: TRBJ2-7; d_call: -; clone_size: -; cdr3_nt: TGTGCCAGCAGCTTTTCGCTAGCACGGGACAACTCCTACGAGCAGTACTTC; cdr3_aa: CASSFSLARDNSYEQYF
v_call: TRBV11-3; j_call: TRBJ2-7; d_call: -; clone_size: -; cdr3_nt: TGTGCCAGCAGCTTAAGGTCAGGATACAACGAGCAGTACTTC; cdr3_aa: CASSLRSGYNEQYF